This TCR beta chain was observed in a study of early T cells in non-severe SARS-CoV-2 infection. Study summary: Investigators sequenced bulk RNA drawn from unsorted whole blood, and chains remained unpaired. Findings and limits, study-wide: VDJdb matching skewed toward anti-spike CD8 responses, missing private and CD4 specificities.

Unique molecular identifiers were added to individual cDNA molecules. In TCRdb, the 5' RACE reads were re-called with MiXCR into one record per CDR3 protein. The table has more than 75,000 distinct CDR3 sequences, over 10% seen once. This clonotype appeared a few times. Its specificity is unknown. After removal of 5 bases from V and 9 bases from J, the junction contained 11 bases not matched to a gene. The CDR3 runs 14 residues. The germline CDR1 and CDR2 sequences are DFQATT and SNEGSKA (reference sequence). The source of this sequence is an adult who was a healthcare worker with PCR-confirmed SARS-CoV-2 infection or an uninfected control (not recorded which). The chain carries TRBV20-1 and TRBJ2-1; 9 bases are a match to TRBD2. The sequencing sample was made of whole blood. Here the CDR3 DNA reads TGCAGTGCTCCTCGACTTCGCGGGAGGGCTGAGCAGTTCTTC. It encodes CSAPRLRGRAEQFF.